Shown below are 9 T cell receptor beta chains from a single sample sequenced in a study of cytomegalovirus exposure and HLA in healthy donors. In the PCR, 60 Vbeta and 13 Jbeta primers were used. Profiling relied on immunoSEQ multiplex PCR, and the TCRdb table lists in-frame clones only, not all of them. The sample has about 130,000 clones, around 79% seen once; the top ten hold less than 2.5%. Input material: PBMCs. The source is a woman in her 40s in good health and CMV-seropositive.

The V gene is TRBV5-8, the J gene TRBJ1-1, with 7 nucleotides matching TRBD1. The CDR3 contains 17 residues. CDR1 and CDR2 (germline): SGHTS, YDEGEE. J gave up 1 base and V 4 bases, and 13 bases lay outside the gene matches. CDR3 sequence: CASSRSTGALGNTEAFF. The CDR3 DNA sequence: TGTGCCAGCAGCCGCTCCACAGGGGCCCTAGGGAACACTGAAGCTTTCTTT.

The rearrangement links TRBV7-8 to TRBJ2-7; tentatively, D is TRBD2 (5 bases). Trimming took off 2 bases at V and 7 bases at J, with 12 bases between the two ends. CDR3 length equals 13 residues. The germline V gene encodes CDR1 SGHVS and CDR2 FQNEAQ. In nucleotides, the CDR3 is TGTGCCAGCAGCTTAACCAAAACGGGAGAGCAGTACTTC. Protein product: CASSLTKTGEQYF. The entire variable domain, with the rest obtained from reference TRBV7-8 and TRBJ2-7, is as follows: GAGVSQSPRYKVAKRGQDVALRCDPISGHVSLFWYQQALGQGPEFLTYFQNEAQLDKSGLPSDRFFAERPEGSVSTLKIQRTQQEDSAVYLCASSLTKTGEQYFGPGTRLTVT.

The chain carries TRBV4-3 and TRBJ2-1; TRBD2 might be the D (5 bases). With 0 bases removed from V and 5 bases from J, the gap between germline ends came to 14 bases. Germline CDR1 LGHNA, CDR2 YSLEER. This CDR3 is 16 amino acids long. This CDR3 reads CASSQDRRTGNNEQFF. For the CDR3, the DNA is TGCGCCAGCAGCCAAGATCGTCGGACTGGAAACAATGAGCAGTTCTTC.

The rearrangement links TRBV29-1 to TRBJ1-1, with D maybe TRBD1 (6 bases). Per the germline V gene, CDR1 is SQVTM and CDR2 is ANQGSEA. Trimming shortened V by 5 bases and J by 1 base, and 11 bases separated the two germline ends. CDR3 length equals 13 residues. The CDR3: CSVTGNWNTEAFF. In DNA form, the CDR3 reads TGCAGCGTTACAGGGAACTGGAACACTGAAGCTTTCTTT. The variable domain in full, completed from reference TRBV29-1 and TRBJ1-1, reads SAVISQKPSRDICQRGTSLTIQCQVDSQVTMMFWYRQQPGQSLTLIATANQGSEATYESGFVIDKFPISRPNLTFSTLTVSNMSPEDSSIYLCSVTGNWNTEAFFGQGTRLTVV.

This clone has a handful of counts. The chain carries TRBV4-2 and TRBJ2-7; no clear D gene. The length of the CDR3 is 15 residues. The V end lost 0 bases, the J end lost 4 bases, and 13 bases lay between the germline ends. CDR1 is LGHNA and CDR2 is YNFKEQ in the germline V gene. The CDR3 here is CASSQDMARRYEQYF. CDR3 in DNA: TGTGCCAGCAGCCAAGATATGGCCCGGCGGTACGAGCAGTACTTC.

The V call is TRBV2, the J call TRBJ1-1; 8 nucleotides line up with TRBD1. The CDR3 runs 16 residues. Germline CDR1 reads SNHLY; CDR2 reads FYNNEI. V lost 6 bases, J lost 0 bases, and 9 bases stayed unmatched. CDR3 amino acids: CASRLQGVSLNTEAFF. CDR3 sequence (DNA): TGTGCCAGCAGATTACAGGGGGTCAGCTTGAACACTGAAGCTTTCTTT.

This chain's CDR3 is CASSKQAGGGDTQYF. CDR3 nucleotides: TGTGCCAGCAGCAAACAGGCGGGGGGCGGGGATACGCAGTATTTT. The genes are TRBV5-4 and TRBJ2-3; 8 bases are shared with TRBD2. V was pared by 4 bases and J by 6 bases, with 10 bases of the junction left unmatched. Per germline, CDR1 SGHNT and CDR2 YYREEE (reference sequence). The CDR3 is 15 residues long.

This chain joins TRBV19 and TRBJ2-3; 8 positions agree with TRBD1. There are 15 residues in the CDR3. In germline, CDR1 is LNHDA, CDR2 SQIVND (reference sequence). The junction had 8 bases not matched to a gene; V was cut back by 5 bases and J by 4 bases. The CDR3: CASSQRQGRADTQYF. For the CDR3, the DNA is TGTGCCAGTAGTCAAAGACAGGGGCGGGCAGATACGCAGTATTTT.

The chain employs TRBV19 and TRBJ2-2; tentative D call: TRBD1 (5 bases). Trimming removed 3 bases from V and 5 bases from J, with 7 bases in between. Germline CDR1 LNHDA, CDR2 SQIVND (reference sequence). The CDR3 totals 13 residues. Written as DNA, the CDR3 is TGTGCCAGTAGTATGGGGCCGACCGGGGAGCTGTTTTTT. It codes for CASSMGPTGELFF.